The TCR beta chain described here comes from a study of blood T cell repertoires in COVID-19. The wider study: The United States, Italy and Spain provided the acute and convalescent COVID-19 samples.

Assay used: immunoSEQ multiplex PCR; TCRdb lists only in-frame clones, some missing. The table lists roughly 100,000 clones, about nine tenths of them singletons. This clone was picked up one time. The CDR3 has 16 amino acids. The chain combines TRBV21-1 with TRBJ1-3. TRBV21-1 is recorded as a pseudogene. This clonotype was sampled from a woman aged 45 to 65 with COVID-19, enrolled during active disease. Source material: peripheral blood. The CDR3 is CASSNMRADSGNTIYF. CDR3 nucleotides: TGTGCCAGCAGCAATATGCGAGCGGACTCTGGAAACACCATATATTTT.